The entry that follows covers one T cell receptor (beta chain) sequence. Its antigen is undetermined. The data derive from a study of tumor-infiltrating lymphocytes in localized non-small cell lung cancer. The assay was immunoSEQ multiplex PCR, and TCRdb's table has in-frame clones only and misses some. The sample lists under 20,000 clones, approximately 72% occurring once. Trimming cost V 4 bases and J 0 bases; bases outside gene matches: 15. Germline loops: CDR1 SGDLS, CDR2 YYNGEE. The CDR3 runs 19 residues. Findings and limits, study-wide: Tumor T-cell fraction was not associated with recurrence-free survival.

The TCR sequence derives from a human donor with non-small cell lung cancer. The sequenced material came from lung tumor tissue. The chain is built from TRBV9 and TRBJ2-1, with TRBD2 matching 8 bases. The CDR3 sequence: CASSTLSRGALSSYNEQFF. The CDR3 nucleotides are TGTGCCAGCAGCACCCTCTCGCGGGGGGCCCTAAGCTCCTACAATGAGCAGTTCTTC.